The 22 T cell receptor beta chains in this list originate from one sample, sequenced in a study of CD4 T cells in relation to SARS-CoV-2 and coronaviruses. Before the COVID-19 pandemic, during about 2011-2019, CD4+ T cells were taken from unexposed donors. The cells were cultured for approximately 10 days before CD4+ T cells were isolated. These TCRs' antigens remain unknown. Generated by immunoSEQ multiplex PCR, the TCRdb table keeps only in-frame clones and is missing some. Seen here are around 21,000 clones, about 60% observed once, and the top ten hold approximately 11%. The specimen sequenced was CD4+ T cells from PBMCs, cultured in vitro. Receptor source: a human donor in good health.

V is TRBV5-1 and J is TRBJ1-1, with D possibly matching TRBD1 (6 bases). V shed 4 bases and J shed 6 bases, with 16 bases lying between them. This CDR3 spans 14 amino acids. The germline V gene has CDR1 SGHRS and CDR2 YFSETQ. CDR3 in DNA: TGCGCCAGCAGCCAAGGACAGTGGGGGGCTGAAGCTTTCTTT. Its translation is CASSQGQWGAEAFF. Full variable domain (outside the CDR3, taken from reference TRBV5-1 and TRBJ1-1): KAGVTQTPRYLIKTRGQQVTLSCSPISGHRSVSWYQQTPGQGLQFLFEYFSETQRNKGNFPGRFSGRQFSNSRSEMNVSTLELGDSALYLCASSQGQWGAEAFFGQGTRLTVV.

The V and J genes are TRBV5-1 and TRBJ1-2; a weak D match, TRBD1 (5 bases). Germline V gene sequence: CDR1 SGHRS, CDR2 YFSETQ. The CDR3 runs 14 residues. The germline V and J ends were trimmed by 3 bases and 7 bases, with 16 bases remaining between them. The CDR3 nucleotides read TGCGCCAGCAGCTCCGGGACTTCCATAGGTGGCTACACCTTC. Translated, it gives CASSSGTSIGGYTF.

The V gene is TRBV6-6, the J gene TRBJ2-7; D not certain. CDR1 and CDR2 from the germline V gene are MNHNY and SVGAGI (reference sequence). Trimming left V 6 bases short and J 3 bases short, with 9 bases between. The CDR3 is 12 amino acids. As DNA, the CDR3 is TGTGCCAGCAGACTGGGCGACTACGAGCAGTACTTC. It codes for CASRLGDYEQYF.

This chain connects TRBV2 to TRBJ2-3, with no clear D. CDR3 length: 11 residues. Looked up from germline, CDR1 is SNHLY and CDR2 is FYNNEI. V lost 1 base to trimming and J lost 9 bases, with 5 bases between them. CDR3 nucleotide sequence: TGTGCCAGCAGTGAAGAGTCCACGCAGTATTTT. It specifies CASSEESTQYF.

This clone was detected a few times. J is TRBJ1-2 and V is TRBV29-1, with D possibly matching TRBD1 (5 bases). The CDR3 covers 13 residues. V lost 6 bases and J lost 0, with 11 bases in between. Per germline, CDR1 SQVTM and CDR2 ANQGSEA. In DNA form, the CDR3 reads TGCAGCGTGGAAAGGGACGCTAACTATGGCTACACCTTC. This codes for CSVERDANYGYTF.

The chain links TRBV27 to TRBJ2-7; D not certain. V lost 3 bases, J lost 4 bases, and 13 bases lay in between. This CDR3 is 14 amino acids long. Germline loops: CDR1 MNHEY, CDR2 SMNVEV (reference sequence). The DNA for the CDR3 is TGTGCCAGCAGTTTTACCCCTCGGTTATACGAGCAGTACTTC. As protein: CASSFTPRLYEQYF.

The genes are TRBV4-1 and TRBJ2-3, with 7 bases fitting TRBD1. CDR1 and CDR2 (germline): MGHRA, YSYEKL. The CDR3 loop spans 14 amino acids. Germline trimming cut 4 bases from V and 4 bases from J; bases unmatched to any gene: 5. CDR3 sequence (DNA): TGCGCCAGCAGCCCGCAGACAGGGCCAGATACGCAGTATTTT. Residues: CASSPQTGPDTQYF.

V and J are TRBV7-2 and TRBJ1-3, with D perhaps matching TRBD1 (6 bases). Trimming left V 4 bases short and J 4 bases short, with 14 bases between. CDR3 size: 15 residues. The V gene's germline CDR1 is SGHTA and CDR2 FQGNSA. DNA for the CDR3: TGTGCCAGCAGCTCCGCCGGGACACTAGGAAACACCATATATTTT. This sequence encodes CASSSAGTLGNTIYF. The full variable domain, rest sourced from reference TRBV7-2 and TRBJ1-3, is GAGVSQSPSNKVTEKGKDVELRCDPISGHTALYWYRQSLGQGLEFLIYFQGNSAPDKSGLPSDRFSAERTGGSVSTLTIQRTQQEDSAVYLCASSSAGTLGNTIYFGEGSWLTVV.

This CDR3 is CASSLWTGGNYGYTF. As DNA, the CDR3 is TGCGCCAGCAGCTTGTGGACAGGGGGTAACTATGGCTACACCTTC. The gene calls are TRBV5-1 and TRBJ1-2, with 10 bases matching TRBD1. Germline CDR1 SGHRS, CDR2 YFSETQ. The CDR3 totals 15 residues. Unmatched junction bases numbered 1, after V lost 1 base and J lost 1 base.

The chain is built from TRBV7-8 and TRBJ2-2; 7 bases map to TRBD1. The CDR3 contains 15 residues. Trimming took 5 bases from V and 4 from J; bases not matched to a gene: 7. Per the germline V gene, CDR1 is SGHVS and CDR2 is FQNEAQ. Here the CDR3 DNA reads TGTGCCAGCAGCACGAGACAGGGAAGCACCGGGGAGCTGTTTTTT. Protein sequence: CASSTRQGSTGELFF.

V and J are TRBV3-1 (or the pseudogene TRBV3-2) and TRBJ2-5; tentative D call: TRBD2 (5 bases). The CDR3 is 18 amino acids. Trimming removed 5 bases at V and 2 bases at J, with 24 bases between. Per the germline V gene, CDR1 is LGHDT and CDR2 is YNNKEL (reference sequence). The CDR3, as DNA: TGTGCCAGCAGCTCCAACCCGGCTAGCCAAATTCAGCAAGAGACCCAGTACTTC. The encoded protein is CASSSNPASQIQQETQYF.

The V call is TRBV25-1, the J call TRBJ1-5, with D uncertain. CDR1 is MGHDK, CDR2 SYGVNS, per germline. V gave up 0 bases and J gave up 4 bases, with 10 bases separating them. This CDR3 spans 15 amino acids. The CDR3 reads CASSEYSGRNQPQHF. The CDR3 DNA reads as TGTGCCAGCAGTGAATATTCGGGCAGAAATCAGCCCCAGCATTTT. Variable domain in full (rest from reference TRBV25-1 and TRBJ1-5): EADIYQTPRYLVIGTGKKITLECSQTMGHDKMYWYQQDPGMELHLIHYSYGVNSTEKGDLSSESTVSRIRTEHFPLTLESARPSHTSQYLCASSEYSGRNQPQHFGDGTRLSIL.

The J gene is TRBJ1-1, the V gene TRBV6-6; D unclear. The CDR3 runs 13 residues. The germline V gene has CDR1 MNHNY and CDR2 SVGAGI (reference sequence). The ends were cut back, 8 bases at V and 0 bases at J, with 10 bases in the middle. This CDR3 reads CASGIQMNTEAFF. The CDR3 region has the DNA TGTGCCAGCGGTATTCAGATGAACACTGAAGCTTTCTTT.

V usage is TRBV5-6 and J usage is TRBJ2-7; tentatively, D is TRBD2 (5 bases). CDR3 size: 13 residues. Trimming left V 5 bases short and J 4 bases short, with 13 bases between. Germline V gene sequence: CDR1 SGHDT, CDR2 YYEEEE. CDR3 bases: TGTGCCAGCAGTCTCTTCCCGGGGTACGAGCAGTACTTC. It translates to CASSLFPGYEQYF.

This chain uses TRBV27 with TRBJ2-2, with no clear D. V was clipped by 3 bases and J by 0 bases, with 8 bases between them. In germline, CDR1 is MNHEY, CDR2 SMNVEV (reference sequence). The CDR3 contains 15 residues. CDR3 region: CASSFRTANTGELFF. In nucleotides, the CDR3 is TGTGCCAGCAGTTTCAGAACCGCGAACACCGGGGAGCTGTTTTTT.

The V gene is TRBV19, the J gene TRBJ1-5; D possibly corresponds to TRBD1 (5 bases). V shed 3 bases and J shed 9 bases, with 12 bases lying between them. Germline CDR1 LNHDA, CDR2 SQIVND (reference sequence). This CDR3 is 13 amino acids long. DNA for the CDR3: TGTGCCAGTAGTATCTCATCCGGGGGGCCCCAGCATTTT. It yields the protein CASSISSGGPQHF.

The rearrangement links TRBV27 to TRBJ2-5, with D perhaps matching TRBD1 (5 bases). Germline CDR1 and CDR2: MNHEY and SMNVEV (reference sequence). This CDR3 is built from 15 residues. The ends were cut back, 2 bases at V and 5 bases at J, with 15 bases in the middle. CDR3 in DNA: TGTGCCAGCAGTTTAGTTGGGTGGGGCCGGGAGACCCAGTACTTC. Residues: CASSLVGWGRETQYF.

The chain employs TRBV3-1 (or the pseudogene TRBV3-2) and TRBJ2-7; the D is unclear. The CDR3 is 17 amino acids. The germline V gene encodes CDR1 LGHDT and CDR2 YNNKEL (reference sequence). V dropped 2 bases and J dropped 0 bases, with 17 bases sitting between them. CDR3 nucleotide sequence: TGTGCCAGCAGCCAAAGTATGGTGGGCCGGAGCTCCTACGAGCAGTACTTC. Protein sequence: CASSQSMVGRSSYEQYF.

This chain links TRBV7-9 with TRBJ2-7; perhaps D is TRBD1 or TRBD2 (5 bases each). Trimming took off 0 bases at V and 2 bases at J, with 8 bases between the two ends. The CDR3 loop spans 14 amino acids. Per germline, CDR1 SEHNR and CDR2 FQNEAQ (reference sequence). The CDR3 reads CASSLAGDAYEQYF. CDR3 coding DNA: TGTGCCAGCAGCTTAGCGGGGGATGCCTACGAGCAGTACTTC. Filled out from reference TRBV7-9 and TRBJ2-7, the complete variable domain reads DTGVSQNPRHKITKRGQNVTFRCDPISEHNRLYWYRQTLGQGPEFLTYFQNEAQLEKSRLLSDRFSAERPKGSFSTLEIQRTEQGDSAMYLCASSLAGDAYEQYFGPGTRLTVT.

The V call is TRBV7-9, the J call TRBJ2-3; TRBD2 matches at 14 bases. V was pared by 5 bases and J by 3 bases, with 7 bases of the junction left unmatched. Germline V CDR1 and CDR2: SEHNR, FQNEAQ (reference sequence). This CDR3 comprises 17 residues. The CDR3: CASSRPGLAGVTDTQYF. The CDR3 DNA follows: TGTGCCAGCAGCCGCCCGGGACTAGCGGGAGTTACAGATACGCAGTATTTT. The full variable domain, rest sourced from reference TRBV7-9 and TRBJ2-3, is DTGVSQNPRHKITKRGQNVTFRCDPISEHNRLYWYRQTLGQGPEFLTYFQNEAQLEKSRLLSDRFSAERPKGSFSTLEIQRTEQGDSAMYLCASSRPGLAGVTDTQYFGPGTRLTVL.

The V call is TRBV3-1 (or the pseudogene TRBV3-2), the J call TRBJ2-7; D is undetermined. This CDR3 comprises 11 residues. Trimming left V 6 bases short and J 3 bases short, with 6 bases between. Germline CDR1 and CDR2: LGHDT and YNNKEL (reference sequence). This chain's CDR3 is CASSYLYEQYF. The CDR3 nucleotides are TGTGCCAGCAGTTACCTCTACGAGCAGTACTTC.

Only a few counts were recorded for this clone. This chain joins TRBV12-5 and TRBJ1-1; D not certain. V was pared by 4 bases and J by 6 bases, with 12 bases between. The germline gives CDR1 LGHNT, CDR2 FRNRAP. CDR3 size: 13 residues. This chain's CDR3 is CASGSVGRAEAFF. The CDR3 coding sequence is TGTGCTAGTGGTTCAGTCGGCCGGGCTGAAGCTTTCTTT.